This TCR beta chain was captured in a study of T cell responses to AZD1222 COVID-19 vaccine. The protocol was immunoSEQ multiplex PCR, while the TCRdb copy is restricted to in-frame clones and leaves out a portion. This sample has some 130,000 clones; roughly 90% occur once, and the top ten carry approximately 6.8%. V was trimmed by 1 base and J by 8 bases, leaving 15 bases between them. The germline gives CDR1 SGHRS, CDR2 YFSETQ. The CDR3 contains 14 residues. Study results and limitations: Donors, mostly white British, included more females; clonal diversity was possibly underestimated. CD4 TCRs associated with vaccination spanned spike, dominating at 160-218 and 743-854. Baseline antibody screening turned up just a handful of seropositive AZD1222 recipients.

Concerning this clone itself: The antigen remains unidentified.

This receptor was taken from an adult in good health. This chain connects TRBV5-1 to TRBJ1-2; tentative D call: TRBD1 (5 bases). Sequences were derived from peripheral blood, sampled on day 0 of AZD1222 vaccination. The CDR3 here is CASSLKGEGQGYTF. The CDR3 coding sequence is TGCGCCAGCAGCTTGAAAGGGGAAGGGCAGGGCTACACCTTC. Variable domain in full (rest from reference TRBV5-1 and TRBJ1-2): KAGVTQTPRYLIKTRGQQVTLSCSPISGHRSVSWYQQTPGQGLQFLFEYFSETQRNKGNFPGRFSGRQFSNSRSEMNVSTLELGDSALYLCASSLKGEGQGYTFGSGTRLTVV.